Below are 9 T cell receptor beta chains sequenced from a single sample in a study of T cells and copy number aberrations in small-cell lung cancer. Here immunoSEQ multiplex PCR was the method, and the copy in TCRdb shows in-frame clones only, minus some. The sample yields approximately 6,600 clones, roughly 76% seen once. Sequencing was carried out using normal tissue next to the tumor. The receptors come from a woman aged 70-85 years with small cell lung cancer. Some clones in this sample may be carry-over from other donors' samples.

With regard to this clone: The junction shows a germline mismatch at one end, possibly a read error. The V gene is TRBV4-2, the J gene TRBJ2-3; tentative D call: TRBD1 (5 bases). The germline V gene has CDR1 LGHNA and CDR2 YNFKEQ. This CDR3 spans 14 amino acids. The CDR3 sequence: CVSSQDQGTDTQYF. The CDR3 nucleotides are TGTGTCAGCAGCCAGGATCAGGGAACAGATACGCAGTATTTT.

This clone showed up just a few times. The rearrangement uses TRBV27 and TRBJ1-2, with D hard to call. CDR3 length: 10 residues. V was trimmed by 3 bases and J by 8 bases, leaving 4 bases between them. The germline V gene has CDR1 MNHEY and CDR2 SMNVEV (reference sequence). Here the CDR3 reads CASSLRGYTF. For the CDR3, the DNA is TGTGCCAGCAGTTTGCGGGGCTACACCTTC.

The rearrangement joins TRBV5-1 to TRBJ2-7, with 9 nucleotides matching TRBD2. V lost 6 bases to trimming and J lost 0 bases; unmatched junction nucleotides: 4. The CDR3 is 14 residues long. Germline V gene data show CDR1 as SGHRS and CDR2 as YFSETQ. The CDR3 coding sequence is TGCGCCAGCAAAAAAGCGGGGGGCTCCTACGAGCAGTACTTC. Translating it yields CASKKAGGSYEQYF.

CDR3 in amino acids: CASSEEGFTTEAFF. Here the CDR3 DNA reads TGTGCCAGCAGTGAAGAGGGGTTTACCACTGAAGCTTTCTTT. The chain joins TRBV2 to TRBJ1-1; D may be TRBD1 (5 bases). CDR1 is SNHLY and CDR2 is FYNNEI in the germline V gene. The V end was cut by 1 base, the J end by 4 bases, with 10 bases between. The CDR3 is 14 amino acids. The variable domain in full, with the rest retrieved from reference TRBV2 and TRBJ1-1, is EPEVTQTPSHQVTQMGQEVILRCVPISNHLYFYWYRQILGQKVEFLVSFYNNEISEKSEIFDDQFSVERPDGSNFTLKIRSTKLEDSAMYFCASSEEGFTTEAFFGQGTRLTVV.

The V call is TRBV29-1, the J call TRBJ2-7; TRBD2 matches 10 bases. Looked up from germline, CDR1 is SQVTM and CDR2 is ANQGSEA. CDR3 length equals 15 residues. The V segment lost 7 bases and the J segment 5 bases; nucleotides outside the gene matches: 14. In DNA form, the CDR3 reads TGCAGCGCCACTTTAGCGGGAGGCCGTACAGACGAGCAGTACTTC. It yields the protein CSATLAGGRTDEQYF.

The CDR3 coding sequence is TGTGCCACCAGAGGGCAAGCGGGTAGGCTGGATACGCAGTATTTT. It yields the protein CATRGQAGRLDTQYF. The rearrangement joins TRBV19 to TRBJ2-3, with a tentative D call TRBD2 (6 bases). Trimming took off 10 bases at V and 6 bases at J, with 23 bases between the two ends. The CDR3 contains 15 residues. CDR1 is LNHDA, CDR2 SQIVND, per germline (reference sequence).

This clone has a handful of counts. The chain employs TRBV5-3 and TRBJ1-1; D unclear. TRBV5-3 is noted as an ORF with a role that remains uncertain. CDR3 length: 15 amino acids. V was pared by 0 bases and J by 3 bases, with 12 bases between. In DNA, the CDR3 is TGTGCCAGAAGCTTGGTAGCCCCGTGGCACACTGAAGCTTTCTTT. Residues: CARSLVAPWHTEAFF.

This chain connects TRBV9 to TRBJ2-5; weak D call: TRBD1 (6 bases). The CDR3 is made up of 13 amino acids. Trimming pared 3 bases from V and 5 bases from J, leaving 11 bases between. Germline V CDR1 and CDR2: SGDLS, YYNGEE. The CDR3 sequence is CASSEAGEETQYF. CDR3 nucleotide sequence: TGTGCCAGCAGCGAAGCAGGGGAGGAGACCCAGTACTTC.

This clone was found a few times. This CDR3 is CASKESGGRETQYF. CDR3 DNA sequence: TGTGCCAGTAAGGAATCGGGCGGGAGAGAGACCCAGTACTTC. The V call is TRBV19, the J call TRBJ2-5; 7 bases agree with TRBD2. Germline V gene lookup returns CDR1 LNHDA and CDR2 SQIVND (reference sequence). J gave up 4 bases and V 7 bases, and 9 bases lay outside the gene matches. The CDR3 has 14 amino acids.